The 7 T cell receptor beta chains presented below share a single source sample, sequenced in a study of blood T cell repertoires in COVID-19. TCRdb keeps only in-frame clones here, not all; method: immunoSEQ multiplex PCR. Among some 260,000 clones listed, approximately 83% were seen once. The sequenced sample was peripheral blood. The receptors derive from a man older than 75 with acute or convalescent COVID-19.

The chain carries TRBV18 and TRBJ1-2; D not certain. V was cut by 2 bases and J by 5 bases, with 15 bases left in between. CDR1 is KGHSH and CDR2 is LQKENI in the germline V gene. The CDR3 covers 15 residues. Written as DNA, the CDR3 is TGTGCCAGCTCACCATCGGCGGGAAGAGGGTATGGCTACACCTTC. It encodes CASSPSAGRGYGYTF.

The CDR3 sequence is CASSLGPARVYEQYF. CDR3 nucleotides: TGTGCCAGCAGTCTAGGCCCTGCCCGGGTGTACGAGCAGTACTTC. V is TRBV27 and J is TRBJ2-7; the D is unclear. V was pared by 5 bases and J by 4 bases, with 18 bases between. CDR3 length equals 15 residues. The V gene's germline CDR1 is MNHEY and CDR2 SMNVEV (reference sequence).

V and J are TRBV5-1 and TRBJ2-3, with a tentative D call TRBD1 (6 bases). Germline V gives CDR1 SGHRS, CDR2 YFSETQ. Trimming pared 0 bases from V and 6 bases from J, leaving 8 bases between. There are 13 residues in the CDR3. This CDR3 is CASSLGRGDTQYF. CDR3 coding DNA: TGCGCCAGCAGCTTGGGTAGGGGGGATACGCAGTATTTT.

V and J are TRBV5-1 and TRBJ2-7; 7 bases are shared with TRBD1. Trimming took 4 bases from V and 5 from J; bases not matched to a gene: 3. The CDR3 loop spans 12 amino acids. Looked up from germline, CDR1 is SGHRS and CDR2 is YFSETQ. CDR3 protein: CASSLTGHEQYF. CDR3 sequence (DNA): TGCGCCAGCAGCCTGACAGGGCACGAGCAGTACTTC.

The rearrangement joins TRBV5-1 to TRBJ2-5; 7 bases align to TRBD2. Germline values: CDR1 SGHRS, CDR2 YFSETQ. This CDR3 has 14 residues. Trimming at V came to 0 bases and at J to 4 bases, leaving 3 bases not matched to a gene. Written as DNA, the CDR3 is TGCGCCAGCAGCTTGGGACTAGCCCCAGAGACCCAGTACTTC. This encodes CASSLGLAPETQYF.

The chain links TRBV12-5 to TRBJ2-1; 8 bases are shared with TRBD2. J lost 8 bases, V lost 6 bases, and 9 bases had no gene match. Germline CDR1 LGHNT, CDR2 FRNRAP. The CDR3 is made up of 14 amino acids. For the CDR3, the DNA is TGTGCTAGTGGGTTCGGGACTAGTCACTATGAGCAGTTCTTC. Translation gives CASGFGTSHYEQFF.

This chain links TRBV7-9 with TRBJ1-5; 8 bases align to TRBD1. V dropped 5 bases and J dropped 2; count of bases not matched to a gene: 8. This CDR3 has 16 amino acids. Looked up from germline, CDR1 is SEHNR and CDR2 is FQNEAQ (reference sequence). The CDR3 nucleotides are TGTGCCAGCAGCAGATGGACAGGGAGCGGCAATCAGCCCCAGCATTTT. Its protein product is CASSRWTGSGNQPQHF.